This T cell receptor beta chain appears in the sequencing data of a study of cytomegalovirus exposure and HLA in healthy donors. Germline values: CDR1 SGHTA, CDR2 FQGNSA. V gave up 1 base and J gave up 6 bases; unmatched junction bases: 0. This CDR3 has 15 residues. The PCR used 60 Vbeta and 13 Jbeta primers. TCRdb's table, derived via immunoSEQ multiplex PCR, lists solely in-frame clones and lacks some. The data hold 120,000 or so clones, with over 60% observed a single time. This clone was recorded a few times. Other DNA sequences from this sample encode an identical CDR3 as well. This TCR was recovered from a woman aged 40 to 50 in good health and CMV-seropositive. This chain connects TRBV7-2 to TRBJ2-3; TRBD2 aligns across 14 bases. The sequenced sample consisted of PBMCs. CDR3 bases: TGTGCCAGCAGCTTAGGACTAGCGGGAGGGGATACGCAGTATTTT. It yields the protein CASSLGLAGGDTQYF. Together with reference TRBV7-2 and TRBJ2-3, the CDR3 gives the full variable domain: GAGVSQSPSNKVTEKGKDVELRCDPISGHTALYWYRQSLGQGLEFLIYFQGNSAPDKSGLPSDRFSAERTGGSVSTLTIQRTQQEDSAVYLCASSLGLAGGDTQYFGPGTRLTVL.